Described below is a single T cell receptor (beta chain) sequence and its context. There are 14 residues in the CDR3. The V gene lost 4 bases and the J gene lost 1 base, with 8 bases spanning the gap. Germline CDR1 MNHEY, CDR2 SMNVEV (reference sequence). The data were taken from a study of blood T cell repertoires in COVID-19. Here immunoSEQ multiplex PCR was the method, and the copy in TCRdb shows in-frame clones only, minus some. The table records roughly 300,000 clones, roughly 87% of them present only once. This clonotype was sampled from a woman aged 25 to 39 who had recovered from COVID-19. The genes are TRBV27 and TRBJ1-3; D not resolved. Sequencing was performed on PBMCs or T cells enriched from blood (not recorded which). CDR3 sequence: CASSYRGSGNTIYF. In DNA, the CDR3 is TGTGCCAGCAGTTACCGAGGTTCTGGAAACACCATATATTTT.